The clone carrying this T cell receptor (beta chain) was picked up one time. The CDR3 covers 13 residues. From germline, CDR1 is MDHEN and CDR2 SYDVKM. Deletions cut 2 bases from V and 9 bases from J, with 8 bases between. As originally analysed: Counts of nucleated cells, estimated from reference gene primer amplification, were obtained. The method was immunoSEQ multiplex PCR; TCRdb's version includes in-frame clones alone and lacks a portion of them. V and J calls and clone size are copied from that table; D and trimming were computed from the DNA. The top ten clones hold about 2.5% of a sample with some 48,000 clones, approximately 88% of them seen once. This specimen belongs to a study of blood T cell repertoires in COVID-19. As for the study in general: There were acute and convalescent COVID-19 samples, and they came from the United States, Italy and Spain. Sources were T cells, B-cell-depleted T cells, or PBMCs; the material itself was cDNA or gDNA.

The sample consisted of peripheral blood. This receptor was identified in a man aged 50 or older with acute or convalescent COVID-19. This sequence joins TRBV28 and TRBJ1-6; D remains unclear. CDR3 DNA sequence: TGTGCCAGCAGTTTAAATAGAGCTTCACCCCTCCACTTT. This sequence encodes CASSLNRASPLHF.